A selection of T cell receptor beta chains follows, all from one sample in a study of blood T cell repertoires in COVID-19. Clones were read by immunoSEQ multiplex PCR, and TCRdb kept only the in-frame ones, dropping some. Among 110,000 to 150,000 clones listed, around 89% were seen once. The specimen sequenced was peripheral blood. These receptors were collected from a man aged 60 to 75 with active or convalescent COVID-19. CDR3s include the opening cysteine and the closing phenylalanine or tryptophan. The D gene is left open where the match is weak. Size is omitted from some rows. Given values are once, few, many or a class for expanded clones.

NA	NA	TRBV19	TRBJ2-5	TGTGCCAGTAGCCCTACGACAGGGAGGGAGACCCAGTACTTC	CASSPTTGRETQYF
NA	once	TRBV6-5	TRBJ1-2	TGTGCCAGCAGTCTGAGCTCGGGGAAACGTGGCTACACCTTC	CASSLSSGKRGYTF
TRBD2	NA	TRBV7-3	TRBJ2-3	TGTGCCAGCAGTTCTAGCGGCAGCACAGATACGCAGTATTTT	CASSSSGSTDTQYF
NA	NA	TRBV7-8	TRBJ2-1	TGTGCCAGCAGCTTAGACCCTAGTTCCTACAATGAGCAGTTCTTC	CASSLDPSSYNEQFF
TRBD2	NA	TRBV15	TRBJ2-3	TGTGCCACCAGGGCGGGACTAGCGGGAGGTAGGGCAGATACGCAGTATTTT	CATRAGLAGGRADTQYF
TRBD2	NA	TRBV6-4	TRBJ2-1	TGTGCCAGCAGTGACCTTTACAGGGGAGGCAGGACTAGCGGGACAAATGAGCAGTTCTTC	CASSDLYRGGRTSGTNEQFF
NA	NA	TRBV6-5	TRBJ2-6	TGTGCCAGCAGTTACTCGATAGGGGCTGGGGCCAACGTCCTGACTTTC	CASSYSIGAGANVLTF
NA	NA	TRBV7-9	TRBJ2-1	TGTGCCAGCAGCCCCCCTTCCTACAATGAGCAGTTCTTC	CASSPPSYNEQFF
NA	NA	TRBV14	TRBJ2-7	TGTGCCAGCAGCCCGACCGGACGCGGGGCGAACTTC	CASSPTGRGANF
TRBD2	NA	TRBV3-1/TRBV3-2	TRBJ2-3	TGTGCCAGCAGGACTAGCGGGGGCCGCACAGATACGCAGTATTTT	CASRTSGGRTDTQYF
TRBD1	once	TRBV24-1	TRBJ1-5	TGTGCCACCAGTGATCGGGACAGGGGGTTTGGGCCCCAGCATTTT	CATSDRDRGFGPQHF
NA	NA	TRBV29-1	TRBJ1-2	TGCAGCGTTGAATCGCAGGAGGGCACCTTC	CSVESQEGTF
NA	NA	TRBV3-1/TRBV3-2	TRBJ2-5	TGTGCCAGCAGACTAGAGGGGGGGGAGGAGACCCAGTACTTC	CASRLEGGEETQYF
NA	NA	TRBV6-5	TRBJ1-1	TGTGCCACCACACAAAACACTGAAGCTTTCTTT	CATTQNTEAFF
NA	once	TRBV24-1	TRBJ2-1	TGTGCCACCAGTGATTCAGGGGTCTACTCCTACAATGAGCAGTTCTTC	CATSDSGVYSYNEQFF
NA	NA	TRBV20-1	TRBJ1-3	TGCAGTGCTGGGCAAGGAAACACCATATATTTT	CSAGQGNTIYF
TRBD1	NA	TRBV10-2	TRBJ1-2	TGCGCCAGCAGTCCTTTGACAGGGGACTATGGCTACACCTTC	CASSPLTGDYGYTF
NA	NA	TRBV5-1	TRBJ2-2	TGCGCCAGCAGCGCACCGGGAACGATGAACGGGGAGCTGTTTTTT	CASSAPGTMNGELFF
TRBD1	NA	TRBV30	TRBJ1-2	TGTGCCTGGAGTGAGTTGACAGGGGTCGGCTACACCTTC	CAWSELTGVGYTF
TRBD1	NA	TRBV7-7	TRBJ2-5	TGTGCTAGCAGCTTAAGGGACAGGGGTTCAGGGGCCCAGTACTTC	CASSLRDRGSGAQYF
TRBD2	once	TRBV6-5	TRBJ2-3	TGTGCCACCCTCCCAGGACGGGAGGCAGATACGCAGTATTTT	CATLPGREADTQYF
NA	NA	TRBV25-1	TRBJ1-5	TGTGCCAGCAGTGAATCCCCAGGGTTGGATCAGCCCCAGCATTTT	CASSESPGLDQPQHF
TRBD1	NA	TRBV7-8	TRBJ1-1	TGTGCCAGCAGCCTTACAACAGGGGGTGGGATGAACACTGAAGCTTTCTTT	CASSLTTGGGMNTEAFF
NA	NA	TRBV19	TRBJ2-1	TGTGCCAGTAGTCCCCCGGGACTTATTTACAATGAGCAGTTCTTC	CASSPPGLIYNEQFF
NA	NA	TRBV18	TRBJ1-4	TGTGCCAGCTCACCTTCACAATTACAGGGACCTGAAAAACTGTTTTTT	CASSPSQLQGPEKLFF
TRBD1	NA	TRBV4-3	TRBJ1-6	TGCGCCAGCAGCCAAGCTAACAGGGGCTCCCTCCACTTT	CASSQANRGSLHF
NA	NA	TRBV2	TRBJ1-4	TGTGCCAGCAGCGTTAATGAAAAACTGTTTTTT	CASSVNEKLFF
NA	NA	TRBV15	TRBJ1-5	TGTGCCACCGAGAGAGTGTCAATGACTTCACGACAGCCCCAGCATTTT	CATERVSMTSRQPQHF
NA	NA	TRBV7-3	TRBJ2-3	TGTGCCAGCAGCTCGCCAGGGGCAGGGCGGGCAGATACGCAGTATTTT	CASSSPGAGRADTQYF
NA	NA	TRBV12-3/TRBV12-4	TRBJ2-5	TGTGCCAGCAGTCAGGGGCGAAGGGAGACCCAGTACTTC	CASSQGRRETQYF
NA	NA	TRBV29-1	TRBJ2-7	TGCAGCGTTAGTGATACAGGCTCCTACGAGCAGTACTTC	CSVSDTGSYEQYF
TRBD2	NA	TRBV5-1	TRBJ2-5	TGCGCCAGCAGCTTGGCACTAGCGGGGGCCTTTCAAGAGACCCAGTACTTC	CASSLALAGAFQETQYF
NA	NA	TRBV11-3	TRBJ2-5	TGTGCCAGCAGCTTAGATCCCTTCCAAGAGACCCAGTACTTC	CASSLDPFQETQYF
NA	NA	TRBV18	TRBJ2-7	TGTGCCAGCTCACCCCCCACTAGAAGCTCCTACGAGCAGTACTTC	CASSPPTRSSYEQYF
NA	NA	TRBV12-5	TRBJ2-1	TGTGCTAGTCGAGAGGGGGGGTCCTACAATGAGCAGTTCTTC	CASREGGSYNEQFF
NA	NA	TRBV12-3/TRBV12-4	TRBJ1-2	TGTGCCAGCAGTTCCCAGTACGATGGCTACACCTTC	CASSSQYDGYTF
NA	NA	TRBV6-4	TRBJ1-2	TGTGCCAGCAGCCAGGAAACCCATGGCTACACCTTC	CASSQETHGYTF
NA	NA	TRBV24-1	TRBJ2-1	TGTGCCACCAAGGAGACAGGCGGCTTCAATGAGCAGTTCTTC	CATKETGGFNEQFF
TRBD2	NA	TRBV7-6	TRBJ2-2	TGTGCCAGCAGCCCCGGCGCCGGGAGTAAGGGTAGCGGGTCCCGGGGATCCTTTTTT	CASSPGAGSKGSGSRGSFF
TRBD2	NA	TRBV6-5	TRBJ2-7	TGTGCCAGCAGTAAGACTAGCGGGAGTTCCTACGAGCAGTACTTC	CASSKTSGSSYEQYF
NA	NA	TRBV9	TRBJ1-2	TGTGCCAGCAGCCCCGGTGGGCTGAGTAGTGTCGACTATGGCTACACCTTC	CASSPGGLSSVDYGYTF
NA	NA	TRBV27	TRBJ1-4	TGTGCCAGCAGTTTTAGGGGAGGTGAAAAACTGTTTTTT	CASSFRGGEKLFF
TRBD1	NA	TRBV6-8	TRBJ1-1	TGTGCCACCATAGGGGTGTCCGGGACAGAGAACACTGAAGCTTTCTTT	CATIGVSGTENTEAFF
NA	NA	TRBV30	TRBJ2-7	TGTGCCTGGAGTGGGGGGGAAGGTCGCTACGAGCAGTACTTC	CAWSGGEGRYEQYF
NA	once	TRBV19	TRBJ2-7	TGTGCCAGTACCACGGGACAGCGGGACGAGCAGTACTTC	CASTTGQRDEQYF
NA	few	TRBV19	TRBJ1-2	TGTGCCAGTAGTATAGATCTTAAAGGGGGCTATGGCTACACCTTC	CASSIDLKGGYGYTF
TRBD1	NA	TRBV28	TRBJ1-5	TGTGCCAGCAGCCTTCCCGTTACAGGGGCGGGTCAGCCCCAGCATTTT	CASSLPVTGAGQPQHF